These 12 T cell receptor beta chains were sequenced from one sample in a study of shared T cell receptors in the human thymus (dated by TCRdb to the early 2020s). The library was prepared using the immunoSEQ multiplex PCR assay. This immuneACCESS table, as held by TCRdb, lists in-frame sequences with V and J called but not all clones. Of the missing ones, under half trace to an unresolved V gene in checked studies; the others have no known cause. This sample gives hundreds of thousands of clones in total; 70% to 90% of them show up just once. About 0.01% of the sample lies in the top ten. The same data also went into a second study, on human thymus T cells.

The sequenced sample was thymocytes. The receptor set was obtained from a boy in the first two years of life with a congenital heart defect. Donor details come from another sample of the same person, matched by shared clones.

This clone turned up a few times. The chain is built from TRBV6-4 and TRBJ2-7; TRBD1 matches 11 bases. The V segment lost 6 bases and the J segment 5 bases; nucleotides outside the gene matches: 15. The germline gives CDR1 MRHNA, CDR2 SNTAGT. The CDR3 has 17 residues. The CDR3 nucleotides are TGTGCCAGCAGACGATTACCCCTCGGACAGGGGGCCCACGAGCAGTACTTC. It specifies CASRRLPLGQGAHEQYF.

V gene TRBV27 combines with J gene TRBJ2-7; TRBD1 matches at 10 bases. The CDR3 extends over 15 amino acids. Germline lookup yields CDR1 MNHEY and CDR2 SMNVEV (reference sequence). V gave up 6 bases and J gave up 2 bases; unmatched junction bases: 7. CDR3 loop: CASRGWGQGPYEQYF. The CDR3 DNA reads TGTGCCAGCAGAGGGTGGGGACAGGGGCCCTACGAGCAGTACTTC.

This chain links TRBV6-6 with TRBJ2-5, with D possibly TRBD1 on 5 matching bases. The CDR3 is 15 residues long. Trimming removed 0 bases from V and 4 bases from J, with 12 bases in between. Germline V gene sequence: CDR1 MNHNY, CDR2 SVGAGI (reference sequence). For the CDR3, the DNA is TGTGCCAGCAGTTACTCGGGGCAAAGGGGAGAGACCCAGTACTTC. Translated, it gives CASSYSGQRGETQYF.

The V and J genes are TRBV6-6 and TRBJ2-2; TRBD1 matches 11 bases. V gave up 8 bases and J gave up 4 bases; unmatched junction bases: 6. The CDR3 contains 15 residues. Germline V gene sequence: CDR1 MNHNY, CDR2 SVGAGI (reference sequence). In DNA form, the CDR3 reads TGTGCCAGCCGGACAGGGGGCGGGGGCACCGGGGAGCTGTTTTTT. Amino acid sequence: CASRTGGGGTGELFF.

V and J are TRBV7-2 and TRBJ2-3, with TRBD2 matching over 10 bases. The CDR3 is 17 amino acids. The V gene end was trimmed by 1 base and the J gene end by 3 bases; junction bases not matched to a gene: 7. The germline gives CDR1 SGHTA, CDR2 FQGNSA. The CDR3 sequence: CASSLGAGGSQTDTQYF. For the CDR3, the DNA is TGTGCCAGCAGCTTAGGAGCGGGAGGGTCGCAAACAGATACGCAGTATTTT.

The rearrangement uses TRBV5-6 and TRBJ2-1; TRBD1 agrees at 9 bases. J gave up 10 bases and V 4 bases, and 12 bases lay outside the gene matches. This CDR3 contains 15 residues. Germline V gives CDR1 SGHDT, CDR2 YYEEEE. CDR3 bases: TGTGCCAGCAGCCCTAGCCACAGGGGGCACGGGGAGCAGTTCTTC. Protein product: CASSPSHRGHGEQFF.

To note about this clone: At the DNA level, this CDR3 is encoded by other sequences in the same sample as well. The gene calls are TRBV30 and TRBJ2-7, with 12 bases matching TRBD2. After removal of 5 bases from V and 5 bases from J, the junction contained 10 bases not matched to a gene. Germline values: CDR1 GTSNPN, CDR2 SVGIG (reference sequence). The CDR3 totals 15 residues. As DNA, the CDR3 is TGTGCCTGGGGCCTAGCGGGAGGGCCGATCAACGAGCAGTACTTC. Its translation: CAWGLAGGPINEQYF.

The rearrangement uses TRBV10-3 and TRBJ2-3; 7 bases line up with TRBD2. Germline trimming cut 10 bases from V and 3 bases from J; bases unmatched to any gene: 10. Per germline, CDR1 ENHRY and CDR2 SYGVKD. The CDR3 spans 14 residues. The CDR3 DNA reads TGTGCCACCGTGGGGGGGAGACGTACAGATACGCAGTATTTT. Translated, it gives CATVGGRRTDTQYF.

V is TRBV5-1 and J is TRBJ2-7; 8 bases map to TRBD1. CDR3 size: 14 residues. Trimming removed 3 bases from V and 5 bases from J; junction bases left unmatched: 7. Germline V gene lookup returns CDR1 SGHRS and CDR2 YFSETQ. For the CDR3, the DNA is TGCGCCAGCAGCTCGGGACAGGCTAATCACGAGCAGTACTTC. Its translation: CASSSGQANHEQYF.

The CDR3 here is CASKGDRGFLSNQPQHF. CDR3 nucleotides: TGTGCCAGTAAAGGGGACAGGGGGTTCTTGAGCAATCAGCCCCAGCATTTT. This chain uses TRBV19 with TRBJ1-5; TRBD1 matches at 11 bases. With 7 bases clipped from V and 1 base from J, the junction kept 9 bases outside the gene matches. The germline gives CDR1 LNHDA, CDR2 SQIVND (reference sequence). The CDR3 is 17 residues long.

V and J are TRBV4-1 and TRBJ1-2, with D maybe TRBD1 (6 bases). The V gene's germline CDR1 is MGHRA and CDR2 YSYEKL. The V end was cut by 3 bases, the J end by 8 bases, with 19 bases between. The CDR3 has 15 residues. The CDR3 loop is CASSHQPLRGGGYTF. The CDR3 bases are TGCGCCAGCAGCCACCAGCCCCTCAGGGGCGGGGGCTACACCTTC.

This chain links TRBV4-1 with TRBJ2-1, with TRBD2 matching over 9 bases. The trim removed 0 bases at V and 6 bases at J, leaving 6 bases unmatched. This CDR3 is 16 amino acids long. CDR1 and CDR2 from the germline V gene are MGHRA and YSYEKL. The CDR3 nucleotides are TGCGCCAGCAGCCAAGAGGGGCGGGAGGGTTTCAATGAGCAGTTCTTC. It codes for CASSQEGREGFNEQFF.